Shown below are 3 T cell receptor beta chains from a single sample sequenced in a study of a mutant IDH1 vaccine in newly diagnosed glioma. Their antigens remain unidentified. Stated time point: week 11, during vaccination. Each dose delivered 300 ug of mutant IDH1 20-mer peptide subcutaneously with imiquimod. The method was immunoSEQ multiplex PCR; TCRdb's version includes in-frame clones alone and lacks a portion of them. Of 110,000 or so clones in the sample, approximately 87% were seen once. The sequenced sample was PBMCs, obtained from a glioma patient whose treatment included an IDH1 peptide vaccine. These receptors all stem from a woman in her forties or fifties with glioma.

The chain carries TRBV9 and TRBJ1-2; D is perhaps TRBD1 (5 bases). The V gene's germline CDR1 is SGDLS and CDR2 YYNGEE. V was shortened by 2 bases and J by 8 bases, with 13 bases between the two germline ends. The CDR3 runs 13 residues. The CDR3 region has the DNA TGTGCCAGCAGCGTCGGGACTATTGGCGGCTACACCTTC. It yields the protein CASSVGTIGGYTF.

This clone showed up just a few times. The chain has TRBV7-9 and TRBJ2-1; 8 bases are a match to TRBD1. The CDR3 has 18 amino acids. Germline assignment: CDR1 SEHNR and CDR2 FQNEAQ (reference sequence). V trimming: 5 bases; J trimming: 3 bases; junction bases outside the gene matches: 15. As DNA, the CDR3 is TGTGCCAGCAGCCCCCCATTTAGGCACAGGGGGATCTACAATGAGCAGTTCTTC. Translation: CASSPPFRHRGIYNEQFF.

The rearrangement uses TRBV6-5 and TRBJ2-5, with D possibly TRBD1 on 8 matching bases. The DNA end favors TRBJ2-7, so the J call may be wrong. The CDR3 length is 15 residues. Germline CDR1 and CDR2: MNHEY and SVGAGI. Here the CDR3 reads CATERSGQGGNEQYF. CDR3 coding DNA: TGTGCCACCGAACGGAGCGGACAGGGAGGGAACGAGCAGTACTTC.